Here is one TCR beta chain with its context. This sample is part of a study of blood T cell repertoires in COVID-19. Study as a whole: Some COVID-19 samples were acute and others convalescent; all came from the United States, Italy and Spain. T cells, B-cell-depleted T cells, or PBMCs supplied cDNA or gDNA.

The germline V gene encodes CDR1 SGHNT and CDR2 YYREEE (reference sequence). V was pared by 4 bases and J by 2 bases, with 15 bases between. CDR3 length equals 15 residues. Source study methods: Estimates of nucleated cell counts were drawn from the amplification of reference gene primers. Data came from immunoSEQ multiplex PCR; TCRdb stores just in-frame clones and leaves some out. D and trimming come from the DNA, and the V and J calls and clone size come from that table. The sample contains around 130,000 clones, less than 85% of which appear only once. This sequence originates from a woman aged 55-70 years with acute or convalescent COVID-19. Sequenced: peripheral blood. J is TRBJ1-2 and V is TRBV5-4; perhaps TRBD1 as D (5 bases). The CDR3 DNA follows: TGTGCCAGCAGCCCGCAAGGCAGGGTGAACTATGGCTACACCTTC. Amino acids: CASSPQGRVNYGYTF.